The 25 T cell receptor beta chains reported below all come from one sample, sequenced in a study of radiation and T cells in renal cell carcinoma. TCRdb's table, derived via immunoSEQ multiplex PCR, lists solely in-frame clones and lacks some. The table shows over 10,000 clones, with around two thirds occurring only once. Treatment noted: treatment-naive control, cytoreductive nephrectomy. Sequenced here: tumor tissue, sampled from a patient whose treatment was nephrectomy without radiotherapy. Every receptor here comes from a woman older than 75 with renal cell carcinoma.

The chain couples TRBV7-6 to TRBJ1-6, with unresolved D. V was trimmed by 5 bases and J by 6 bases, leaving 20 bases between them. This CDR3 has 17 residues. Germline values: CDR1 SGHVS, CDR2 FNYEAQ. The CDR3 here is CASSLGLARSGNSPLHF. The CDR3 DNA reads TGTGCCAGCAGCCTAGGGCTGGCCCGCTCCGGTAATTCACCCCTCCACTTT.

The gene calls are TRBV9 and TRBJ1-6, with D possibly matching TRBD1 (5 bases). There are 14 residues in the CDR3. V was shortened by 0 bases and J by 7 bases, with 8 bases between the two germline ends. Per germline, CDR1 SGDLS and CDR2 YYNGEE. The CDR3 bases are TGTGCCAGCAGCGTAGTAGGACAAAATTCACCCCTCCACTTT. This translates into CASSVVGQNSPLHF.

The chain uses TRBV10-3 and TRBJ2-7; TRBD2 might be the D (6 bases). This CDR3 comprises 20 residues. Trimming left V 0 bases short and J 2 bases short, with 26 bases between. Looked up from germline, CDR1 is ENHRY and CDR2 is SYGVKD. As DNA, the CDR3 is TGTGCCATCAGTGAGTCTCCTGGGGGGATTTCAGGGCGGGGAGCCTACGAGCAGTACTTC. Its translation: CAISESPGGISGRGAYEQYF.

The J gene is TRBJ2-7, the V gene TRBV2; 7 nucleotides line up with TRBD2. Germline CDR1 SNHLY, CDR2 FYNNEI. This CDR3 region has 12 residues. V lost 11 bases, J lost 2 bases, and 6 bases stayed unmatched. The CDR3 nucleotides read TGTGCCTCAGTGGGGGGGGCCTACGAGCAGTACTTC. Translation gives CASVGGAYEQYF.

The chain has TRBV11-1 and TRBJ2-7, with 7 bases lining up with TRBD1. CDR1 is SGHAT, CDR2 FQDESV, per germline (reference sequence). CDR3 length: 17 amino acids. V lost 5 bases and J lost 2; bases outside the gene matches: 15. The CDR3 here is CASSLNSPGTVTYEQYF. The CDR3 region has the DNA TGTGCCAGCAGCCTCAATTCCCCCGGGACAGTCACCTACGAGCAGTACTTC.

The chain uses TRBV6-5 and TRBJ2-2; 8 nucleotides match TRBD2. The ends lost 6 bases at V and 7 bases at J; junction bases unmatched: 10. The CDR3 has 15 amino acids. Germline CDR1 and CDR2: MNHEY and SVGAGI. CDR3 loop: CASSPFGGAYGELFF. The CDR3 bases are TGTGCCAGCAGCCCCTTCGGGGGGGCCTACGGGGAGCTGTTTTTT.

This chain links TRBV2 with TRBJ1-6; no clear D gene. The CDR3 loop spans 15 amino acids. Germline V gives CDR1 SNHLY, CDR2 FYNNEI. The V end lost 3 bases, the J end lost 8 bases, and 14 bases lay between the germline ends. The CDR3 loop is CASSDLARSDSPLHF. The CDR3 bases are TGTGCCAGCAGTGACCTGGCAAGGAGTGATTCACCCCTCCACTTT.

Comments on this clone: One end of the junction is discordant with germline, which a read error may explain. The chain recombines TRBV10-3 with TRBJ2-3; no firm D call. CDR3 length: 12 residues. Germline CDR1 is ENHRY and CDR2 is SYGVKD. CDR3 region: CASSELGDTQYF. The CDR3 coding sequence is TGTGCCAGCAGTGAGTTAGGGGATACGCAGTATTTT.

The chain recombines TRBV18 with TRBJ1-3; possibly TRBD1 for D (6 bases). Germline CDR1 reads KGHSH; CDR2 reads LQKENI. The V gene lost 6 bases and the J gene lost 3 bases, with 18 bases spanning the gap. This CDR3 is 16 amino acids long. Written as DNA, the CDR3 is TGTGCCAGCTCTCCGGGCGGGGGCGCAGGTGGAAACACCATATATTTT. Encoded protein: CASSPGGGAGGNTIYF.

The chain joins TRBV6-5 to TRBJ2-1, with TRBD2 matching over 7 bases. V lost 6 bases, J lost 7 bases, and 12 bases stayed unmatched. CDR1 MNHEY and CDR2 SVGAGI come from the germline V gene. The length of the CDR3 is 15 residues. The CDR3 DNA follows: TGTGCCAGCAGACACGGCCGGGGGGTGGGGAATGAGCAGTTCTTC. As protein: CASRHGRGVGNEQFF.

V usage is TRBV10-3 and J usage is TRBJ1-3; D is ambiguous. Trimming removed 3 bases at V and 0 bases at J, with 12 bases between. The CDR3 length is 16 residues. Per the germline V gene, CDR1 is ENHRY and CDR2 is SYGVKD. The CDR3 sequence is CAISDPTLSSGNTIYF. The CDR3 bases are TGTGCCATCAGTGACCCAACTCTTAGCTCTGGAAACACCATATATTTT.

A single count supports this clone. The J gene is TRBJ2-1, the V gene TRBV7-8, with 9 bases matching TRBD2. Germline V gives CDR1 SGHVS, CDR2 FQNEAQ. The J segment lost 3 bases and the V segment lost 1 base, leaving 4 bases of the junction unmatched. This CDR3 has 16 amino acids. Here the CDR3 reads CASSLEAGGHYNEQFF. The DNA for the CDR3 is TGTGCCAGCAGCTTAGAAGCGGGGGGCCACTACAATGAGCAGTTCTTC.

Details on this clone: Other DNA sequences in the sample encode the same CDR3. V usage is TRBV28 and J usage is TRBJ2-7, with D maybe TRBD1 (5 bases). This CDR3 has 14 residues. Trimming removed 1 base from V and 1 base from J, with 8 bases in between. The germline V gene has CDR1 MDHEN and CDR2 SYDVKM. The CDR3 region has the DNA TGTGCCAGCAGTTTATACGACAGTTCCTACGAGCAGTACGTC. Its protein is CASSLYDSSYEQYV.

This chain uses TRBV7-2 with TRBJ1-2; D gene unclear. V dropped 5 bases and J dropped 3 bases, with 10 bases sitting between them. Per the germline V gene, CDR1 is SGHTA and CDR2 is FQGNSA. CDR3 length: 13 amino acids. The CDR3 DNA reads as TGTGCCAGCAGCCCCGGACGGCACTATGGCTACACCTTC. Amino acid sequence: CASSPGRHYGYTF.

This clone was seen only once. CDR3 DNA sequence: TGTGCCAGCAGACAGAGACAACTCTATGGCTACACCTTC. This gives the protein CASRQRQLYGYTF. This chain uses TRBV2 with TRBJ1-2, with D hard to call. Germline V gene lookup returns CDR1 SNHLY and CDR2 FYNNEI. Deletions cut 6 bases from V and 4 bases from J, with 12 bases between. The CDR3 extends over 13 amino acids.

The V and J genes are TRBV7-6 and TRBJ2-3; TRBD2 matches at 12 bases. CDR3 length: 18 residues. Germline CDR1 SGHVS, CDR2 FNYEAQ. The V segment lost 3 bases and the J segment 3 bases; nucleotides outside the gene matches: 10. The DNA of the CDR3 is TGTGCCAGCAGCTTTAGGGCTAGCGGGGGGGTTGGGACAGATACGCAGTATTTT. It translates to CASSFRASGGVGTDTQYF.

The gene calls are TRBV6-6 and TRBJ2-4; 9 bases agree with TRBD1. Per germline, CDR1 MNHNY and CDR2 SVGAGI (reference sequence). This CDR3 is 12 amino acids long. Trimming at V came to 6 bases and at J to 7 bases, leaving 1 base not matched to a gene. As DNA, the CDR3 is TGTGCCAGCAGCGGGACAGGGAACATTCAGTACTTC. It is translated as CASSGTGNIQYF.

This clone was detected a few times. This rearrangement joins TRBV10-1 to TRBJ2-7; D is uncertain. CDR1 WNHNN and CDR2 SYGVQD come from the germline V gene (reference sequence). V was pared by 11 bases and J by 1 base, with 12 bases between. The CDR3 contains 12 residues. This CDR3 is CALVTYSYEQYV. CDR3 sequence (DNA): TGCGCCCTGGTGACGTATTCCTACGAGCAGTACGTC.

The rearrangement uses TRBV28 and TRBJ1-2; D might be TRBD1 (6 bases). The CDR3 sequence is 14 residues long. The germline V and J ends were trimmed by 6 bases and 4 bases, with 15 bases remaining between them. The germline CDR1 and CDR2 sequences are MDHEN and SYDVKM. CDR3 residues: CASRPGGLGYGYTF. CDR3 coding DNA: TGTGCCAGCAGACCCGGGGGGCTGGGCTATGGCTACACCTTC.

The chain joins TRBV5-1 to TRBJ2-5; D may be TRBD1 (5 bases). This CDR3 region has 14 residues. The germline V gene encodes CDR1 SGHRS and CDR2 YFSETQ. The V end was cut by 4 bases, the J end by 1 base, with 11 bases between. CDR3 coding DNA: TGCGCCAGCAGCCCTACAGGAACCCAAGAGACCCAGTACTTC. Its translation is CASSPTGTQETQYF.

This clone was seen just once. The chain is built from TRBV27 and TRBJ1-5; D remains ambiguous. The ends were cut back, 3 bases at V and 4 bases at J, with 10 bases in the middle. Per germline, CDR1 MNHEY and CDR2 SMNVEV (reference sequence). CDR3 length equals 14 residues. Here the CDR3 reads CASSFRTGNQPQHF. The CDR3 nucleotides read TGTGCCAGCAGTTTCAGGACGGGAAATCAGCCCCAGCATTTT.

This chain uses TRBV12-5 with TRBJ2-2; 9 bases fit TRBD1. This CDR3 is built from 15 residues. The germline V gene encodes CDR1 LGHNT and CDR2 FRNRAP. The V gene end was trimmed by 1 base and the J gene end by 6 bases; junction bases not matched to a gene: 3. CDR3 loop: CASGLGGTGSGELFF. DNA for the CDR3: TGTGCTAGTGGTTTGGGAGGGACAGGGTCCGGGGAGCTGTTTTTT.

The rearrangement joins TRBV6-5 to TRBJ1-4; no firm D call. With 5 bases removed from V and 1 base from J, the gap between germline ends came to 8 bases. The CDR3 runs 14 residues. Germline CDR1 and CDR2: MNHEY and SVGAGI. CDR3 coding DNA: TGTGCCAGCAGTGGTTTCGGAACTAATGAAAAACTGTTTTTT. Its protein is CASSGFGTNEKLFF.

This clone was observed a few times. The CDR3 bases are TGCGCCAGCAGTGATCAGGGGCTCCTCCACTTT. This translates into CASSDQGLLHF. The genes are TRBV10-2 and TRBJ1-6, with D tentatively TRBD1 (6 bases). In germline, CDR1 is WSHSY, CDR2 SAAADI. With 3 bases removed from V and 15 bases from J, the gap between germline ends came to 9 bases. The CDR3 extends over 11 amino acids.

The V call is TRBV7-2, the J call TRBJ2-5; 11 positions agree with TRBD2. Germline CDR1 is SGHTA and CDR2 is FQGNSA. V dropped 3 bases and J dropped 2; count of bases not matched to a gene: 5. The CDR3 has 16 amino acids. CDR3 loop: CASSFPGLAVQETQYF. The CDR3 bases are TGTGCCAGCAGCTTTCCGGGACTAGCGGTACAAGAGACCCAGTACTTC. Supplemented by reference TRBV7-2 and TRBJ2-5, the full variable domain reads GAGVSQSPSNKVTEKGKDVELRCDPISGHTALYWYRQSLGQGLEFLIYFQGNSAPDKSGLPSDRFSAERTGGSVSTLTIQRTQQEDSAVYLCASSFPGLAVQETQYFGPGTRLLVL.